Shown below are 20 T cell receptor beta chains from a single sample sequenced in a study of vaccination effects on CD4 cells after COVID-19. Isolating CD4+ T cells followed more than eight days of culture. Sequencing was performed with immunoSEQ multiplex PCR; in TCRdb, only in-frame clones are kept and a portion is missing. Found here are more than 60,000 clones, approximately 78% of them singletons; the top ten hold under 30%. Their target antigens are unknown. Sequenced here: CD4+ T cells from PBMCs cultured without peptide, sampled before COVID-19 vaccination. The receptors come from a human donor who had a prior SARS-CoV-2 infection.

This sequence joins TRBV2 and TRBJ1-2; D call uncertain. Between the trimmed V and J ends, which lost 7 bases and 5 bases, there was a span of 11 bases. The germline V gene encodes CDR1 SNHLY and CDR2 FYNNEI. This CDR3 is built from 12 residues. CDR3 loop: CASKFTGYGYTF. DNA for the CDR3: TGTGCCAGCAAATTTACGGGTTATGGCTACACCTTC.

V and J are TRBV7-9 and TRBJ1-1, with 7 bases identical to TRBD1. V lost 5 bases and J lost 6; bases outside the gene matches: 9. Looked up from germline, CDR1 is SEHNR and CDR2 is FQNEAQ (reference sequence). This CDR3 contains 14 residues. CDR3 in amino acids: CASSLERGLAEAFF. Here the CDR3 DNA reads TGTGCCAGCAGCCTCGAGAGGGGGCTGGCTGAAGCTTTCTTT.

This sequence joins TRBV25-1 and TRBJ2-3; D is undetermined. The CDR3 has 14 residues. V was shortened by 4 bases and J by 2 bases, with 10 bases between the two germline ends. Germline V lookup: CDR1 MGHDK, CDR2 SYGVNS. CDR3 nucleotide sequence: TGTGCCAGCAGTGTCGGGCTACACACAGATACGCAGTATTTT. The encoded protein is CASSVGLHTDTQYF.

There are a few counts of this clone. The V gene is TRBV2, the J gene TRBJ2-7, with D perhaps matching TRBD1 (5 bases). The CDR3 has 16 residues. Germline V gene sequence: CDR1 SNHLY, CDR2 FYNNEI. The germline V and J ends were trimmed by 6 bases and 0 bases, with 18 bases remaining between them. CDR3 protein: CASRRQSPRVSYEQYF. CDR3 DNA sequence: TGTGCCAGCAGGCGACAGTCCCCCAGGGTCTCCTACGAGCAGTACTTC. Full variable domain (outside the CDR3, taken from reference TRBV2 and TRBJ2-7): EPEVTQTPSHQVTQMGQEVILRCVPISNHLYFYWYRQILGQKVEFLVSFYNNEISEKSEIFDDQFSVERPDGSNFTLKIRSTKLEDSAMYFCASRRQSPRVSYEQYFGPGTRLTVT.

The chain has TRBV20-1 and TRBJ2-7, with 13 bases aligning to TRBD2. The germline CDR1 and CDR2 sequences are DFQATT and SNEGSKA (reference sequence). V was clipped by 3 bases and J by 4 bases; unmatched bases: 12. There are 17 residues in the CDR3. The CDR3 is CSASAGLAGRTIYEQYF. CDR3 nucleotide sequence: TGCAGTGCTAGTGCGGGACTAGCGGGGCGAACCATTTACGAGCAGTACTTC.

V usage is TRBV5-1 and J usage is TRBJ2-3; a weak D match, TRBD2 (5 bases). The germline V and J ends were trimmed by 4 bases and 2 bases, with 17 bases remaining between them. The germline V gene encodes CDR1 SGHRS and CDR2 YFSETQ. The CDR3 extends over 16 amino acids. The chain's CDR3 is CASSQMRGRNTDTQYF. CDR3 coding DNA: TGCGCCAGCAGCCAGATGAGAGGGAGAAACACAGATACGCAGTATTTT. The complete variable domain, with remaining parts taken from reference TRBV5-1 and TRBJ2-3, reads KAGVTQTPRYLIKTRGQQVTLSCSPISGHRSVSWYQQTPGQGLQFLFEYFSETQRNKGNFPGRFSGRQFSNSRSEMNVSTLELGDSALYLCASSQMRGRNTDTQYFGPGTRLTVL.

The rearrangement uses TRBV4-3 and TRBJ1-1; no clear D gene. The CDR3 extends over 14 amino acids. V was cut by 0 bases and J by 6 bases, with 11 bases left in between. Per germline, CDR1 LGHNA and CDR2 YSLEER. CDR3 coding DNA: TGCGCCAGCAGCCAAGATTATGGTCGGCCTGAAGCTTTCTTT. It translates to CASSQDYGRPEAFF.

The chain combines TRBV11-2 with TRBJ2-4; 7 positions agree with TRBD1. This CDR3 comprises 13 residues. The trim removed 0 bases at V and 10 bases at J, leaving 3 bases unmatched. Germline V gives CDR1 SGHAT, CDR2 FQNNGV. Here the CDR3 reads CASSLERQGIQYF. The CDR3 region has the DNA TGTGCCAGCAGCTTAGAGCGACAGGGAATTCAGTACTTC.

V gene TRBV7-9 combines with J gene TRBJ2-3; D gene ambiguous. V was cut by 5 bases and J by 0 bases, with 18 bases left in between. CDR3 size: 17 residues. Germline lookup yields CDR1 SEHNR and CDR2 FQNEAQ (reference sequence). The CDR3 protein is CASSPESRLGSTDTQYF. For the CDR3, the DNA is TGTGCCAGCAGCCCAGAGTCGAGACTGGGGAGCACAGATACGCAGTATTTT.

The rearrangement uses TRBV18 and TRBJ2-7, with 12 bases fitting TRBD2. V was clipped by 3 bases and J by 4 bases; unmatched bases: 7. The CDR3 is 16 residues long. CDR1 is KGHSH, CDR2 LQKENI, per germline. Here the CDR3 reads CASSPFRTSGEYEQYF. Here the CDR3 DNA reads TGTGCCAGCTCACCTTTTAGGACTAGCGGGGAGTACGAGCAGTACTTC.

The chain uses TRBV30 and TRBJ1-2; D is uncertain. The CDR3 has 14 residues. Germline V CDR1 and CDR2: GTSNPN, SVGIG (reference sequence). The V end was cut by 3 bases, the J end by 5 bases, with 16 bases between. DNA for the CDR3: TGTGCCTGGAGGACTCGGGGTGGAGGGTATGGCTACACCTTC. Its translation is CAWRTRGGGYGYTF.

The genes are TRBV3-1 (or the pseudogene TRBV3-2) and TRBJ1-2, with a tentative D call TRBD1 (5 bases). V was cut by 4 bases and J by 0 bases, with 6 bases left in between. This CDR3 contains 13 residues. From germline, CDR1 is LGHDT and CDR2 YNNKEL (reference sequence). The CDR3 DNA is TGTGCCAGCAGCCCGACAGCTAACTATGGCTACACCTTC. It is translated as CASSPTANYGYTF.

The CDR3: CASSVVGTDTQYF. In DNA, the CDR3 is TGTGCCAGCAGTGTAGTGGGCACAGATACGCAGTATTTT. J is TRBJ2-3 and V is TRBV2; D is ambiguous. Germline assignment: CDR1 SNHLY and CDR2 FYNNEI. The CDR3 covers 13 residues. The V end lost 4 bases, the J end lost 1 base, and 6 bases lay between the germline ends.

The rearrangement uses TRBV7-8 and TRBJ2-7; 10 nucleotides match TRBD1. Germline assignment: CDR1 SGHVS and CDR2 FQNEAQ. CDR3 length equals 18 residues. V shed 0 bases, J shed 3 bases, and the junction held 11 bases outside the gene matches. CDR3 in amino acids: CASSLADRGRLTHYEQYF. DNA for the CDR3: TGTGCCAGCAGCTTAGCCGACAGGGGGCGCTTAACCCACTACGAGCAGTACTTC.

Of note for this clone: A junction end diverges from the germline sequence, so it may reflect a read error. V gene TRBV6-5 combines with J gene TRBJ1-3; a weak D match, TRBD1 (5 bases). Germline assignment: CDR1 MNHEY and CDR2 SVGAGI. The CDR3 contains 11 residues. CDR3 residues: CASSRWGITSW. The CDR3 DNA follows: TGTGCCAGCAGCCGCTGGGGGATCACATCCTGG.

The V and J genes are TRBV7-2 and TRBJ1-2; 8 bases align to TRBD1. V lost 5 bases, J lost 5 bases, and 4 bases stayed unmatched. The CDR3 sequence is 13 residues long. Looked up from germline, CDR1 is SGHTA and CDR2 is FQGNSA. The CDR3 loop reads CASSRDRIYGYTF. The CDR3 DNA sequence: TGTGCCAGCAGCCGGGACAGGATTTATGGCTACACCTTC.

V usage is TRBV3-1 (or the pseudogene TRBV3-2) and J usage is TRBJ1-2, with 12 bases lining up with TRBD1. The CDR3 sequence is 20 residues long. V lost 2 bases, J lost 4 bases, and 17 bases stayed unmatched. From germline, CDR1 is LGHDT and CDR2 YNNKEL (reference sequence). In nucleotides, the CDR3 is TGTGCCAGCAGCCAAAGAAACTCCCCGGGACAGGGGGCGCGGAGCTATGGCTACACCTTC. Translating it yields CASSQRNSPGQGARSYGYTF.

V and J are TRBV3-1 (or the pseudogene TRBV3-2) and TRBJ2-1; a weak D match, TRBD1 (6 bases). Germline V gene data show CDR1 as LGHDT and CDR2 as YNNKEL (reference sequence). Trimming took off 1 base at V and 0 bases at J, with 10 bases between the two ends. This CDR3 comprises 16 residues. CDR3 DNA: TGTGCCAGCAGCCAAGGGCCAGGGGCCTCCTACAATGAGCAGTTCTTC. Its translation is CASSQGPGASYNEQFF.

CDR3 sequence reads: CAWSPGLAGYEQYF. DNA of the CDR3: TGTGCCTGGAGCCCAGGGCTAGCGGGGTACGAGCAGTACTTC. V and J are TRBV30 and TRBJ2-7; 9 nucleotides agree with TRBD2. This CDR3 is built from 14 residues. Germline lookup yields CDR1 GTSNPN and CDR2 SVGIG (reference sequence). V lost 3 bases to trimming and J lost 4 bases; unmatched junction nucleotides: 7.

The V gene is TRBV4-2, the J gene TRBJ2-1; 10 nucleotides line up with TRBD2. This CDR3 region has 19 residues. The germline V gene encodes CDR1 LGHNA and CDR2 YNFKEQ. The ends lost 1 base at V and 0 bases at J; junction bases unmatched: 9. For the CDR3, the DNA is TGTGCCAGCAGCCAAGGTGGCAGCGGGGGGGTGAGCTCCTACAATGAGCAGTTCTTC. This translates into CASSQGGSGGVSSYNEQFF.